This TCR beta chain originates from a study of immune cell composition in non-small cell lung cancer. About the study: Histologic subtype was mainly adenocarcinoma or squamous cell carcinoma.

This clone was observed a handful of times. The antigen is unknown. Normal lung sampling was at least 3 cm from the tumour, as distant as possible. Points from the study as a whole: Dominant in vivo tumour-associated clones were not shown to share tumour-reactive sequences. TIL tumour reactivity correlated with maximal tumour-associated clone frequency in adenocarcinoma.

Sequencing was performed with immunoSEQ multiplex PCR; in TCRdb, only in-frame clones are kept and a portion is missing. The data hold about 6,100 clones, with about two thirds observed a single time. From germline, CDR1 is SGHNT and CDR2 YENEEA. V dropped 3 bases and J dropped 3; count of bases not matched to a gene: 2. This CDR3 is 13 amino acids long. The sample taken for sequencing was non-adjacent lung tissue. This TCR was sampled from a human donor with non-small cell lung cancer. V usage is TRBV11-3 and J usage is TRBJ2-7; 7 nucleotides match TRBD1. The CDR3 nucleotides are TGTGCCAGCAGCTTTGGACAGGACTACGAGCAGTACTTC. It specifies CASSFGQDYEQYF.